This paragraph reports one T cell receptor (beta chain). The antigen this receptor binds is unknown. It has no much larger one-base neighbor in the sample; base qualities were not kept. The trial excluded patients who had a history of autoimmune disease or were on systemic immunosuppression. In every dose cohort, peripheral blood was drawn for TCR sequencing at baseline, cycle 4 day 1, and cycle 7 day 1. Samples were obtained from an open-label, multicenter, first-in-human phase I dose-escalation trial of ivuxolimab. Adults with locally advanced or metastatic melanoma, renal cell carcinoma, hepatocellular carcinoma or head and neck squamous cell carcinoma were enrolled in the trial. Before TCR sequencing, CD4+ and CD8+ T cells were separately sorted from peripheral blood. The data derive from a study of OX40 agonist ivuxolimab in advanced cancers. Describing the broader study: The costimulatory receptor OX40 (CD134) was targeted by ivuxolimab, a fully human IgG2 agonistic monoclonal antibody. The point of sequencing TCRbeta in the periphery was to test whether ivuxolimab changed TCR sequence diversity and drove clonal T-cell expansion. Of the roughly 54 patients in dose escalation, 19 had hepatocellular carcinoma, about 15 had melanoma, 9 had renal cell carcinoma and 9 had head and neck cancer. A male proportion of under 85% and a mean age of approximately 62 years, ranging from roughly 23 to 90, were recorded for the dose-escalation cohort. Three dose-escalation patients achieved partial responses, one with hepatocellular carcinoma and two with cutaneous melanoma. Intravenous ivuxolimab was administered to patients every 2 weeks at six dose levels: 0.01, 0.1, 0.3, 1.5, 3 and 10 mg/kg. The monotherapy dose-escalation portion (N of about 50 patients) of the phase I ivuxolimab trial is reported in the paper. Prior anti-PD-1, anti-PD-L1 or anti-CTLA-4 therapy was permitted, and checkpoint inhibitors had been received by 40% to 50% of dose-escalation patients. On the study overall, not on this receptor specifically: After ivuxolimab, expanded clones were on average more numerous among CD8+ T cells than among CD4+ T cells. The antigen specificity of the peripheral T cells that underwent clonal expansion was not determined. Low levels of normalized T-cell clonal expansion were also seen in some patients who did not respond. At doses of 0.1 to 3.0 mg/kg, clonal expansion of both CD4+ and CD8+ blood T cells was observed from baseline to week 6. In partial responders in the 0.1-3.0 mg/kg groups, normalized peripheral clonal expansion was found to be among the lowest, especially among CD8+ T cells.

To sequence the TCRbeta CDR3 region, genomic DNA was isolated from the sorted cells. TCRbeta CDR3 regions were sequenced using the immunoSEQ Assay. TCRdb's version of the immuneACCESS table is confined to in-frame rearrangements and falls short of the full clone set. An unresolved V gene accounts for under half of the shortfall where checked; the remainder is of unknown origin. The sample has 70,000 to 95,000 clones on record, about nine tenths of them singletons. The biggest ten clones account for 6.2% of the sample. The germline V gene provides CDR1 WSHSY and CDR2 SAAADI. V loses 3 bases, J loses 6 bases, and the germline ends lie 17 bases apart. Spanning cysteine to phenylalanine, the CDR3 consists of 15 amino acids. Here the CDR3 DNA is all that survives: 45 bases in frame from base 1.

This chain is built from TRBV10-2 and TRBJ1-1; TRBD1 is a possible D gene, resting on 5 matching bases. This clonotype originated in an adult with an advanced solid tumor such as melanoma, head and neck, liver or kidney cancer. This sample comprised CD4+ or CD8+ T cells sorted from blood, obtained in a trial of the OX40 agonist ivuxolimab. The CDR3 reads CASSDRPKGTAEAFF. The DNA reads TGCGCCAGCAGTGATAGACCCAAGGGGACCGCTGAAGCTTTCTTT.